Below, one T cell receptor beta chain is given with its context. V dropped 6 bases and J dropped 2; count of bases not matched to a gene: 8. The CDR3 spans 15 residues. Germline values: CDR1 MDHEN, CDR2 SYDVKM. The sample belongs to a study of blood T cell repertoires in COVID-19. Study-level background: Researchers got acute and convalescent COVID-19 samples from the United States, Italy and Spain.

Residents of 24 US areas, aged roughly 18 to 89 years, made up the participants. Clones were read by immunoSEQ multiplex PCR, and TCRdb kept only the in-frame ones, dropping some. The table shows fewer than 450,000 clones, with 85% to 90% occurring only once. The rearrangement joins TRBV28 to TRBJ1-2; the match to TRBD1 covers 8 bases. The sequence was collected from a woman between 18 and 30 years old who had recovered from COVID-19. The sample comprised PBMCs or T cells enriched from blood (not recorded which). The chain's CDR3 is CASRAGTGGNYGYTF. The CDR3 nucleotides read TGTGCCAGCAGGGCGGGGACAGGAGGGAACTATGGCTACACCTTC.